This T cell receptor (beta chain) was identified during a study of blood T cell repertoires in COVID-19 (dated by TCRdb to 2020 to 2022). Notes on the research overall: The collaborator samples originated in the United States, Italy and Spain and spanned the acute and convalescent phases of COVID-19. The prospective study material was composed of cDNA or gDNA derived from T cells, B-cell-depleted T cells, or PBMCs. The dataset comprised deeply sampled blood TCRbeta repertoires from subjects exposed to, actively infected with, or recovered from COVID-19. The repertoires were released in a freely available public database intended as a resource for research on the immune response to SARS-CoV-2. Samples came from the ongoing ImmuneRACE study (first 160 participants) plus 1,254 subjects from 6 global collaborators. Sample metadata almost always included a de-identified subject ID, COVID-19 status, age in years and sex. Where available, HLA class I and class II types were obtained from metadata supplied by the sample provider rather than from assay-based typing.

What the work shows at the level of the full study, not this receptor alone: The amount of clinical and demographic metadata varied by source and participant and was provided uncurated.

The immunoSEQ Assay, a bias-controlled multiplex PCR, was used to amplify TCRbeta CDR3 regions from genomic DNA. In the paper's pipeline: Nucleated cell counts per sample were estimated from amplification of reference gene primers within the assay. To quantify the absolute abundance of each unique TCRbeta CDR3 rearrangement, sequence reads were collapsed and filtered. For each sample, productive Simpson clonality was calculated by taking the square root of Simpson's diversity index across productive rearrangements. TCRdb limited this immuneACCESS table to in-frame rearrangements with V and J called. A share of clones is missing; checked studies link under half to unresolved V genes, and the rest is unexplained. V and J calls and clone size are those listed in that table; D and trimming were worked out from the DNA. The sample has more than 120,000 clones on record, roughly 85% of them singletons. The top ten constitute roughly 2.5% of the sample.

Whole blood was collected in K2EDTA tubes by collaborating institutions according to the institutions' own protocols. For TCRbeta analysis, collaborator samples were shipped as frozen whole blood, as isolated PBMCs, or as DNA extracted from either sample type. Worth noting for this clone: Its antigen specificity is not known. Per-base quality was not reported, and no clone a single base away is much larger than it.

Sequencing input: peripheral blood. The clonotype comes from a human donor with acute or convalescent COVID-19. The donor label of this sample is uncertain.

The CDR3 protein sequence reads: CASSPLGDRDDGEQFF. The nucleotide sequence is TGTGCCAGCAGCCCTCTTGGGGACAGGGACGATGGTGAGCAGTTCTTC. The chain links TRBV4-2 with TRBJ2-1; 9 bases in between match TRBD1. For this chain, trimming is 4 bases at the V end and 9 bases at the J end, and the number of junction bases without a gene match is 13. From the cysteine through the phenylalanine, the CDR3 covers 16 amino acids. The sequence is cut down to CDR3 DNA, 48 bases in frame from base 1. The germline V gene encodes CDR1 LGHNA and CDR2 YNFKEQ.